This TCR beta chain originates from a study of beta chain features in type 1 diabetes. Across the study: Sorted cells, roughly 100,000,000 in number, were examined across all samples. Study conclusions and caveats: For TCRB rearrangement, an influence of HLA type remained unresolved here. All four CD4+ subsets of Type 1 diabetes patients contained TCRB CDR3s that were moderately but significantly shorter.

This clone has only a few counts. Antigen unknown. Germline V gives CDR1 KGHSY, CDR2 FQNENV. The CDR3 totals 16 residues. V gave up 3 bases and J gave up 0 bases, with 12 bases separating them. The sequenced template was cDNA made from the entire isolated RNA. Read counts averaged approximately 3.5 million for samples of naive, central memory and regulatory T cells. Data came from immunoSEQ multiplex PCR; TCRdb stores just in-frame clones and leaves some out. Of 150,000 to 200,000 clones in the sample, less than 15% were seen once. The sequenced material came from central memory CD4+ T cells from blood. This sequence joins TRBV16 and TRBJ1-5; D not certain. The sequence was collected from a woman aged 18 to 35 in good health. The CDR3 sequence is CASSHVGGDSNQPQHF. The CDR3 coding sequence is TGTGCCAGCAGCCACGTGGGTGGAGATAGCAATCAGCCCCAGCATTTT.